The 8 T cell receptor beta chains below were found in one sample sequenced in a study of blood T cell repertoires in COVID-19. Method: immunoSEQ multiplex PCR; TCRdb's copy keeps in-frame clones and lacks some. The table includes hundreds of thousands of clones, under 90% detected once. The sample taken for sequencing was PBMCs or T cells enriched from blood (not recorded which). The receptor source for this set is a man aged 30 to 39 with acute COVID-19.

This chain links TRBV10-2 with TRBJ2-1; D call uncertain. Germline V gives CDR1 WSHSY, CDR2 SAAADI. The CDR3 sequence is 14 residues long. Deletions cut 3 bases from V and 2 bases from J, with 8 bases between. CDR3 coding DNA: TGCGCCAGCAGTGAACGACTGACCTACAATGAGCAGTTCTTC. This sequence encodes CASSERLTYNEQFF.

V usage is TRBV19 and J usage is TRBJ2-7, with a weak D call TRBD1 (6 bases). V gave up 6 bases and J gave up 1 base, with 10 bases separating them. The CDR3 has 13 amino acids. Per the germline V gene, CDR1 is LNHDA and CDR2 is SQIVND (reference sequence). The CDR3 DNA sequence: TGTGCCAGTAGCCTCGACAGGTCCTACGAGCAGTACGTC. Translated: CASSLDRSYEQYV.

This rearrangement joins TRBV5-6 to TRBJ2-3; D may be TRBD1 (6 bases). The CDR3 is 14 amino acids. Germline V CDR1 and CDR2: SGHDT, YYEEEE. The V end was cut by 5 bases, the J end by 0 bases, with 10 bases between. CDR3 bases: TGTGCCAGCAGGCTTGGGGGCAGCACAGATACGCAGTATTTT. It specifies CASRLGGSTDTQYF.

On this clone: Distinct nucleotide sequences in the sample also encode this CDR3. The CDR3 spells CAISERADTQYF. The CDR3 coding sequence is TGTGCCATCAGTGAGCGAGCAGATACGCAGTATTTT. The V gene is TRBV10-3, the J gene TRBJ2-3; the D is unclear. CDR1 ENHRY and CDR2 SYGVKD come from the germline V gene. CDR3 length equals 12 residues. V was clipped by 2 bases and J by 4 bases, with 4 bases between them.

V usage is TRBV11-1 and J usage is TRBJ1-1; 9 bases fit TRBD1. With 5 bases clipped from V and 8 bases from J, the junction kept 9 bases outside the gene matches. The CDR3 has 14 amino acids. CDR1 and CDR2 from the germline V gene are SGHAT and FQDESV (reference sequence). The CDR3 region has the DNA TGTGCCAGCAGCGGAGAAGGACAGGGGACCGAAGCTTTCTTT. Translating it yields CASSGEGQGTEAFF.

This sequence joins TRBV5-6 and TRBJ1-1, with 9 bases matching TRBD1. This CDR3 region has 14 residues. CDR1 is SGHDT, CDR2 YYEEEE, per germline. The V and J ends lost 7 bases and 9 bases, in that order; junction bases with no gene match: 13. The DNA of the CDR3 is TGTGCCAGCGGGGAGGGGACAGGGCTCATTAAAGCTTTCTTT. This translates into CASGEGTGLIKAFF.

The chain recombines TRBV7-2 with TRBJ2-3, with D possibly matching TRBD2 (5 bases). The CDR3 runs 16 residues. V shed 5 bases and J shed 8 bases, with 23 bases lying between them. Per the germline V gene, CDR1 is SGHTA and CDR2 is FQGNSA. CDR3 nucleotides: TGTGCCAGCAGCCAGAAGGACTCCCACCTGGTGCCTACGCAGTATTTT. Protein: CASSQKDSHLVPTQYF. Filled out from reference TRBV7-2 and TRBJ2-3, the complete variable domain reads GAGVSQSPSNKVTEKGKDVELRCDPISGHTALYWYRQSLGQGLEFLIYFQGNSAPDKSGLPSDRFSAERTGGSVSTLTIQRTQQEDSAVYLCASSQKDSHLVPTQYFGPGTRLTVL.

The CDR3 DNA reads as TGTGCCAGCAGCCACTCTGCGAGGCGGCGAATAACTGAAGCTTTCTTT. Translation gives CASSHSARRRITEAFF. This chain uses TRBV3-1 (or the pseudogene TRBV3-2) with TRBJ1-1, with no clear D. Germline V gene lookup returns CDR1 LGHDT and CDR2 YNNKEL (reference sequence). This CDR3 is built from 16 residues. Trimming shortened V by 3 bases and J by 5 bases, and 19 bases separated the two germline ends.